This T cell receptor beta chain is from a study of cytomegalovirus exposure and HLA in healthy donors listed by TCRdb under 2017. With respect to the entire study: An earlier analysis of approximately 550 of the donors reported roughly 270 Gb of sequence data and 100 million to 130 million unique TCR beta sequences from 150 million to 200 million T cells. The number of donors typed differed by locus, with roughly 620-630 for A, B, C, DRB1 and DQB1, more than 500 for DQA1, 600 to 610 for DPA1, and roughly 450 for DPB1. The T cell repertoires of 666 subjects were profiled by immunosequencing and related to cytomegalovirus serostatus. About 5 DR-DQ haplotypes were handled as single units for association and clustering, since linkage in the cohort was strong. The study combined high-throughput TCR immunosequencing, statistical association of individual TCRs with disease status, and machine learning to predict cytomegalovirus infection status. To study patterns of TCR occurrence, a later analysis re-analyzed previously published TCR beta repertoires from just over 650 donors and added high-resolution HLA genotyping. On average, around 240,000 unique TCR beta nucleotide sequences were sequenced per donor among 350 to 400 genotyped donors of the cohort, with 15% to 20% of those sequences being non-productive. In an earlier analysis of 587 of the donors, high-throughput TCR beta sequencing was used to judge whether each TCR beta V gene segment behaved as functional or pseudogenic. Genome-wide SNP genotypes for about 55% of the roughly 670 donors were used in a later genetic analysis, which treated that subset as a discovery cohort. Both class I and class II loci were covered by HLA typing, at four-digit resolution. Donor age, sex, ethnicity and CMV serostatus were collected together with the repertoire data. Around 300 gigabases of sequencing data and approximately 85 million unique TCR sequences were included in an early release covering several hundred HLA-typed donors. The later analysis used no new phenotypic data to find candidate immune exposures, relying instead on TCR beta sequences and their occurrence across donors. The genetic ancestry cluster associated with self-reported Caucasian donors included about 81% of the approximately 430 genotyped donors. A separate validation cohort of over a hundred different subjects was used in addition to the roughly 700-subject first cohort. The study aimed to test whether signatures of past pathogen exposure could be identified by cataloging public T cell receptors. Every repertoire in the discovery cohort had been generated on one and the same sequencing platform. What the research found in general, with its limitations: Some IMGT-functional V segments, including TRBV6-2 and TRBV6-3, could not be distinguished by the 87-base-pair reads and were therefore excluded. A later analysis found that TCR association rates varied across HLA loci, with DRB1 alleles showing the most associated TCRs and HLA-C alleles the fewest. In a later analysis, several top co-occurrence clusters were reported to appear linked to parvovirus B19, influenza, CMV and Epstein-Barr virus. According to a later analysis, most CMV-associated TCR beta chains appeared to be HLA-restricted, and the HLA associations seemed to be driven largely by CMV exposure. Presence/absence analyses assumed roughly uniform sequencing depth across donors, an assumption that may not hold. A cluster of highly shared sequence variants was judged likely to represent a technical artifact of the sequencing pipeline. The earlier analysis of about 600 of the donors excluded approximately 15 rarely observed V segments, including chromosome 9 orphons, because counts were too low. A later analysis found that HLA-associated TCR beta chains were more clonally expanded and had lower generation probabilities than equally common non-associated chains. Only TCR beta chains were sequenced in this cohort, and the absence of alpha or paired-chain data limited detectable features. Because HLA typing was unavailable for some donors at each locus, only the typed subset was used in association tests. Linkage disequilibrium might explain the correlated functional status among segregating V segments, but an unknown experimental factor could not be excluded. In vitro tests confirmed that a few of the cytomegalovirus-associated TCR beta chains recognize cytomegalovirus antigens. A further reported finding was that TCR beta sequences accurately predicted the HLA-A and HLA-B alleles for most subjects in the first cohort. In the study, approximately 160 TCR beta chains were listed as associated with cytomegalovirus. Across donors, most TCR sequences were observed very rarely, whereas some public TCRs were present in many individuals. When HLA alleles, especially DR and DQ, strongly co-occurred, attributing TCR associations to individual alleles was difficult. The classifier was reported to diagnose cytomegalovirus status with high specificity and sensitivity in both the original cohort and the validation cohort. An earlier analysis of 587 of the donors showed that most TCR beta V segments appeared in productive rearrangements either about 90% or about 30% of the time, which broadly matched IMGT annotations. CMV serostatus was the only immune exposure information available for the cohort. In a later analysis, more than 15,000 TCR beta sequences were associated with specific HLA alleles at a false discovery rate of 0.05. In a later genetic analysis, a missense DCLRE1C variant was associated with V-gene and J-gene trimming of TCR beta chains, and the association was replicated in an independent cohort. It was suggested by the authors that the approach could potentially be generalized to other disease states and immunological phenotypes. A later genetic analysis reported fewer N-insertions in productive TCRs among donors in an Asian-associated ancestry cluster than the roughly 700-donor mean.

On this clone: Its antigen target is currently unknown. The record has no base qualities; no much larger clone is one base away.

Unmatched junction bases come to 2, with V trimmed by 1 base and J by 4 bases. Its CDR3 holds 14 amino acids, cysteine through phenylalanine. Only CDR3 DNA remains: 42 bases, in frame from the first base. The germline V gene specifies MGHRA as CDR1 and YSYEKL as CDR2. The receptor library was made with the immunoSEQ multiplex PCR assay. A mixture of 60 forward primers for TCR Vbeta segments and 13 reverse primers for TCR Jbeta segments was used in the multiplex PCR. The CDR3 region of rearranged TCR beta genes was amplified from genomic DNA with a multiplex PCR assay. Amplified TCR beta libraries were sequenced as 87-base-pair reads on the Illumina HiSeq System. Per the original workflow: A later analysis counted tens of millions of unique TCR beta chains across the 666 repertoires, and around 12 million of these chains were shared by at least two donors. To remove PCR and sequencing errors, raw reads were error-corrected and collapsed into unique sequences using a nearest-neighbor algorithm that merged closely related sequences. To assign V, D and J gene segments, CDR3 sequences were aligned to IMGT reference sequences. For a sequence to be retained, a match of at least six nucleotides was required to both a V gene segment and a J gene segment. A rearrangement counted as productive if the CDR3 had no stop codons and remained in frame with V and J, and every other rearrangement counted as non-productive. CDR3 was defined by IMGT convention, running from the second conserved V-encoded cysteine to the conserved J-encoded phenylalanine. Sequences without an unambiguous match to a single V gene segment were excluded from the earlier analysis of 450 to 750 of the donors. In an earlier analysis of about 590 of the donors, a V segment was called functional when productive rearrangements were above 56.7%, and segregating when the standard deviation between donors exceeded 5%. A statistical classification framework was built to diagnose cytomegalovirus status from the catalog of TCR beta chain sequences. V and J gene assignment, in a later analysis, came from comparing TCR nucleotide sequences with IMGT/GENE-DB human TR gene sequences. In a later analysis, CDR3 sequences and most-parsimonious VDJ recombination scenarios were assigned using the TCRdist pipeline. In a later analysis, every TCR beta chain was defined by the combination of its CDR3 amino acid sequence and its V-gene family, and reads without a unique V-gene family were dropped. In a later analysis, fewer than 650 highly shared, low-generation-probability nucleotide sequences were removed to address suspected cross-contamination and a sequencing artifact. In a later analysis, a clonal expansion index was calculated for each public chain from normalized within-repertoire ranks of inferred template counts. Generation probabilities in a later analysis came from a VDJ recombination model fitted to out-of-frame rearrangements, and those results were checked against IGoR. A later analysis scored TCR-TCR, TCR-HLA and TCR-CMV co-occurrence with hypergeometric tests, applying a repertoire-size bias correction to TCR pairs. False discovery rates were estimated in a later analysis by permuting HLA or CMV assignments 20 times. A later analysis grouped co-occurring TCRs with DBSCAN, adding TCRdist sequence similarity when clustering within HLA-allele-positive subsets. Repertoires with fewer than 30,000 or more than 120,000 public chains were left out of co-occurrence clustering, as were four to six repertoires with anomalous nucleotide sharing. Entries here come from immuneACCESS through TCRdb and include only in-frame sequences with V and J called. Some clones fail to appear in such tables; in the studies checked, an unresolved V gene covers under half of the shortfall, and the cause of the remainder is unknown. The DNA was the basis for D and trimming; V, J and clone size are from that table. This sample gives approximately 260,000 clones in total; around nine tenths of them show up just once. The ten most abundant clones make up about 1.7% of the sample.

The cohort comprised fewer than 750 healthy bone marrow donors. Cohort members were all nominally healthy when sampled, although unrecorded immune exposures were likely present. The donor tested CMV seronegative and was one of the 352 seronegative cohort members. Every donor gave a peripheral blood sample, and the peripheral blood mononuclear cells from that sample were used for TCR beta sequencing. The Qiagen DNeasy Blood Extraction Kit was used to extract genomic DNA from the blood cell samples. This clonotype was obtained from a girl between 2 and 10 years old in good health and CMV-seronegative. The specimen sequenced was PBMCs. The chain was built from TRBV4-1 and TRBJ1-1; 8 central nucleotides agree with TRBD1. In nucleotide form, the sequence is TGCGCCAGCAGCCAAGTTGGACAGGGCACTGAAGCTTTCTTT. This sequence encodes CASSQVGQGTEAFF.